This is a list of T cell receptor beta chains from one sample in a study of OX40 agonist ivuxolimab in advanced cancers. Generated by immunoSEQ multiplex PCR, the TCRdb table keeps only in-frame clones and is missing some. The table includes around 76,000 clones, 75% to 90% detected once. The sequences come from CD4+ or CD8+ T cells sorted from blood, collected in a trial of the OX40 agonist ivuxolimab. These receptors were obtained from an adult with an advanced solid tumor such as melanoma, head and neck, liver or kidney cancer. Each CDR3 is given with its conserved first and last residue. D genes are given only for firm matches. Not all rows give a size; the values are once, few, many and, for expanded clones, a class.

D gene,J gene,V gene,clone size,CDR3 protein,CDR3 DNA
NA,TRBJ2-1,TRBV7-2,NA,CASSTGRQRSYNEQFF,TGTGCCAGCAGCACCGGACGACAGAGATCCTACAATGAGCAGTTCTTC
NA,TRBJ1-1,TRBV6-6,NA,CASRPRTDLNTEAFF,TGTGCCAGCCGACCCAGGACAGACTTGAACACTGAAGCTTTCTTT
NA,TRBJ1-1,TRBV5-1,NA,CASSSAGTTNTEAFF,TGCGCCAGCAGCTCTGCCGGGACAACGAACACTGAAGCTTTCTTT
TRBD1,TRBJ1-2,TRBV7-9,NA,CASSLQLGDSDGYTF,TGTGCCAGCAGCCTACAACTCGGGGACAGCGATGGCTACACCTTC
NA,TRBJ1-6,TRBV18,NA,CASSSAGPPYNSPLHF,TGTGCCAGCTCATCAGCCGGGCCCCCCTATAATTCACCCCTCCACTTT
NA,TRBJ2-3,TRBV5-1,NA,CASSLDGGVDTQYF,TGCGCCAGCAGCTTGGACGGAGGGGTGGATACGCAGTATTTT
NA,TRBJ2-2,TRBV29-1,NA,CSVEVPGTGELFF,TGCAGCGTTGAAGTCCCAGGCACCGGGGAGCTGTTTTTT
NA,TRBJ1-4,TRBV18,NA,CASSPRQPNEKLFF,TGTGCCAGCTCACCCCGACAGCCGAATGAAAAACTGTTTTTT
TRBD1,TRBJ2-1,TRBV4-1,few,CASTPRTTGGYNEQFF,TGCGCCAGCACCCCAAGAACGACAGGGGGCTACAATGAGCAGTTCTTC
NA,TRBJ2-3,TRBV5-1,NA,CASSPSRVSHADTQYF,TGCGCCAGCAGCCCCTCTCGTGTGTCCCATGCAGATACGCAGTATTTT
NA,TRBJ2-5,TRBV18,NA,CASSPPGGRETQYF,TGTGCCAGCTCACCACCAGGGGGAAGAGAGACCCAGTACTTC
NA,TRBJ1-2,TRBV7-2,few,CASSPQAQRANYGYTF,TGTGCCAGCAGCCCTCAGGCACAGAGAGCTAACTATGGCTACACCTTC
NA,TRBJ2-1,TRBV7-2,NA,CASTPSSTHNEQFF,TGTGCCAGCACCCCGTCGAGCACACACAATGAGCAGTTCTTC
TRBD1,TRBJ2-7,TRBV5-1,NA,CASRQGSSYEQYF,TGCGCCAGCAGACAGGGGAGCTCCTACGAGCAGTACTTC
NA,TRBJ2-7,TRBV6-6,NA,CASRDPGLSEQYF,TGTGCCAGCAGGGACCCGGGTCTGAGCGAGCAGTACTTC
TRBD2,TRBJ2-7,TRBV5-1,NA,CASSGGTSSDEQYF,TGCGCCAGCAGCGGCGGGACTAGTAGCGACGAGCAGTACTTC
NA,TRBJ2-3,TRBV28,NA,CASSLLTGGSSTDTQYF,TGTGCCAGCAGTCTACTCACGGGGGGCTCTAGCACAGATACGCAGTATTTT
TRBD1,TRBJ2-1,TRBV18,NA,CASSPRGTASEQFF,TGTGCCAGCTCACCTCGAGGGACAGCCAGTGAGCAGTTCTTC
NA,TRBJ2-1,TRBV4-1,NA,CASSQERGQFF,TGCGCCAGCAGCCAAGAGCGGGGGCAGTTCTTC
TRBD2,TRBJ2-3,TRBV7-3,NA,CASSLNPTGLAGDTDTQYF,TGTGCCAGCAGCTTAAACCCAACAGGACTAGCGGGGGACACAGATACGCAGTATTTT
NA,TRBJ1-5,TRBV2,NA,CASSDGGVPQHF,TGTGCCAGCAGCGACGGAGGTGTGCCCCAGCATTTT
NA,TRBJ2-7,TRBV5-1,NA,CASRESRGEQYF,TGCGCCAGCAGAGAGAGTCGGGGGGAGCAGTACTTC
NA,TRBJ1-1,TRBV5-5,NA,CASSLLGGNTEAFF,TGTGCCAGCAGCCTGTTGGGGGGGAACACTGAAGCTTTCTTT
TRBD2,TRBJ2-5,TRBV4-3,NA,CASSPRTSGVGETQYF,TGCGCCAGCAGCCCTCGGACTAGCGGGGTGGGGGAGACCCAGTACTTC
NA,TRBJ2-1,TRBV28,NA,CASFGPGVLEQFF,TGTGCCAGCTTTGGCCCAGGGGTGCTGGAGCAGTTCTTC
NA,TRBJ1-6,TRBV6-5,few,CASSPGRGSPLHF,TGTGCCAGCAGTCCGGGACGGGGTTCACCCCTCCACTTT
TRBD1,TRBJ2-2,TRBV7-7,NA,CASSLGRQGWNTGELFF,TGTGCTAGCAGCTTGGGTAGACAGGGATGGAACACCGGGGAGCTGTTTTTT
NA,TRBJ1-4,TRBV7-9,once,CASSSQGTNEKLFF,TGTGCCAGCAGCTCCCAGGGGACTAATGAAAAACTGTTTTTT
NA,TRBJ1-2,TRBV9,NA,CASSPKGGFNYGYTF,TGTGCCAGCAGCCCGAAAGGGGGGTTCAACTATGGCTACACCTTC
TRBD1,TRBJ2-7,TRBV6-6,NA,CASSYKVRGHEQYF,TGTGCCAGCAGTTACAAGGTCAGGGGGCACGAGCAGTACTTC
NA,TRBJ2-6,TRBV5-1,few,CASSFSAGSGANVLTF,TGCGCCAGCAGCTTCTCAGCCGGCTCTGGGGCCAACGTCCTGACTTTC
TRBD2,TRBJ2-7,TRBV10-2,NA,CASTLLAGGYEQYF,TGCGCCAGCACTCTCCTAGCGGGGGGCTACGAGCAGTACTTC
NA,TRBJ1-2,TRBV5-1,NA,CASSIGQTYGYTF,TGCGCCAGCAGCATCGGACAGACCTATGGCTACACCTTC
NA,TRBJ2-3,TRBV10-3,once,CAISDRRGKADTQYF,TGTGCCATCAGTGACAGACGGGGGAAGGCGGATACGCAGTATTTT
NA,TRBJ1-4,TRBV7-3,NA,CASSLLGPREKLFF,TGTGCCAGCAGCTTACTTGGGCCCCGGGAAAAACTGTTTTTT
NA,TRBJ1-4,TRBV18,NA,CASSPPGVEKLFF,TGTGCCAGCTCACCGCCCGGGGTTGAAAAACTGTTTTTT
TRBD1,TRBJ1-5,TRBV6-6,NA,CASRTGNQPQHF,TGTGCCAGCAGGACAGGGAATCAGCCCCAGCATTTT
NA,TRBJ2-7,TRBV27,NA,CASRPTVLGSLKYEQYF,TGTGCCAGCAGGCCTACTGTATTGGGGTCACTAAAATACGAGCAGTACTTC
NA,TRBJ2-7,TRBV5-1,NA,CASSPLQGRGVGEQYF,TGCGCCAGCAGCCCCCTCCAAGGCAGGGGGGTAGGCGAGCAGTACTTC
NA,TRBJ2-5,TRBV6-5,once,CASSYSTMRGQTQYF,TGTGCCAGCAGTTACTCGACGATGAGGGGCCAGACCCAGTACTTC
TRBD1,TRBJ1-4,TRBV6-5,NA,CASGRQGGNEKLFF,TGTGCCAGCGGTCGACAGGGAGGGAATGAAAAACTGTTTTTT
NA,TRBJ2-7,TRBV13,NA,CASSLVPGEQYF,TGTGCCAGCAGCTTAGTACCGGGCGAGCAGTACTTC
NA,TRBJ1-6,TRBV6-1,few,CASSELTRESPLHF,TGTGCCAGCAGTGAATTAACCCGCGAATCACCCCTCCACTTT
TRBD1,TRBJ1-4,TRBV6-5,NA,CASSFDRETNEKLFF,TGTGCCAGCAGTTTTGACAGGGAAACTAATGAAAAACTGTTTTTT
TRBD2,TRBJ2-5,TRBV30,NA,CAWSITGTTPKVQYF,TGTGCCTGGAGTATAACCGGGACTACCCCTAAGGTCCAGTACTTC
TRBD1,TRBJ1-1,TRBV9,NA,CASSLTGFTEAFF,TGTGCCAGCAGCCTGACAGGGTTCACTGAAGCTTTCTTT
NA,TRBJ2-2,TRBV9,once,CASSPRVTGELFF,TGTGCCAGCAGCCCCAGGGTCACCGGGGAGCTGTTTTTT
NA,TRBJ1-6,TRBV2,NA,CASQGATDGSPLHF,TGTGCCAGCCAGGGCGCAACGGATGGATCACCCCTCCACTTT
NA,TRBJ1-2,TRBV6-1,NA,CASKGGGFTNYGYTF,TGTGCCAGCAAGGGTGGGGGTTTTACTAACTATGGCTACACCTTC
NA,TRBJ2-7,TRBV2,NA,CASKRQLYEQYF,TGTGCCAGCAAGAGACAGTTGTACGAGCAGTACTTC
NA,TRBJ2-7,TRBV19,few,CASRIRDSYEQYF,TGTGCCAGTAGGATCAGGGACTCCTACGAGCAGTACTTC
NA,TRBJ2-3,TRBV11-1,NA,CASSFAGAGISTDTQYF,TGTGCCAGCAGCTTCGCGGGGGCCGGTATAAGCACAGATACGCAGTATTTT
TRBD1,TRBJ1-5,TRBV10-3,once,CAIRGDRGRGQPQHF,TGTGCCATCAGGGGGGACAGGGGGCGAGGTCAGCCCCAGCATTTT
NA,TRBJ1-2,TRBV6-5,NA,CASSPTTVYGYTF,TGTGCCAGCAGTCCGACGACAGTCTATGGCTACACCTTC